This entry is about one TCR beta chain. The data were taken from a study of T cell changes during pregnancy in multiple sclerosis. Germline CDR1 is SGHRS and CDR2 is YFSETQ. The CDR3 has 16 residues. Trimming left V 7 bases short and J 7 bases short, with 24 bases between. Repertoires were generated with immunoSEQ multiplex PCR, while TCRdb's copy carries only in-frame clones and drops some. The profile shows 40,000 to 55,000 clones, around 90% of them singletons. Specimen: peripheral blood, collected in the first trimester of pregnancy. The sequence was collected from a female donor in good health, enrolled as a control in a pregnancy study. This chain joins TRBV5-1 and TRBJ2-1, with D possibly matching TRBD2 (6 bases). The chain's CDR3 is CASRWGSASAGNEQFF. CDR3 DNA: TGCGCCAGCCGGTGGGGTAGCGCAAGCGCGGGGAATGAGCAGTTCTTC.